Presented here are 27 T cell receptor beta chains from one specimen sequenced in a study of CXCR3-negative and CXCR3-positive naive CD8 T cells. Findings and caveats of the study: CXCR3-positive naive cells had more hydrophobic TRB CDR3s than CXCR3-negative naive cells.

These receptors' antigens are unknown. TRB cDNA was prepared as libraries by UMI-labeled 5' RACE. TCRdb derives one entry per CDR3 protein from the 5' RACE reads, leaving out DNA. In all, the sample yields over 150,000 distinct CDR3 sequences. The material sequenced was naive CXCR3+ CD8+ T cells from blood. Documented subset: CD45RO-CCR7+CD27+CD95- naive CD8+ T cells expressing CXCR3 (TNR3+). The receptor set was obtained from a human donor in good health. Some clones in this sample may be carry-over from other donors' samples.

The CDR3 loop is CATSGTGPLGQFF. The rearrangement uses TRBV24-1 and TRBJ2-1; the TCRdb D gene call, TRBD1, has no DNA to confirm it. The CDR3 runs to 13 residues. The germline gives CDR1 KGHDR, CDR2 SFDVKD.

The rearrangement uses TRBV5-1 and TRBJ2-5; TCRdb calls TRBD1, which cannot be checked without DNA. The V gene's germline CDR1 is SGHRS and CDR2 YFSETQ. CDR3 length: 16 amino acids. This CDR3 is CASSQGQVSGWETQYF.

The CDR3: CASSTLNGEQYF. The V gene is TRBV5-1, the J gene TRBJ2-7. The CDR3 length is 12 residues. Germline loops: CDR1 SGHRS, CDR2 YFSETQ.

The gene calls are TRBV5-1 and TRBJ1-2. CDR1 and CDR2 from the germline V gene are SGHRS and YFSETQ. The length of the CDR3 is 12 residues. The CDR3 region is CASSWDRPGYTF.

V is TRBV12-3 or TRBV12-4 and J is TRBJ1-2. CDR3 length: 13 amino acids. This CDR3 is CASSSGVLYGYTF.

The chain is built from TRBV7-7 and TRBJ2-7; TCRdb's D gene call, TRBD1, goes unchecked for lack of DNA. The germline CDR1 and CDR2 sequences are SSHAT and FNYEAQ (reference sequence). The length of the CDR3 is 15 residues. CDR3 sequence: CASSPWTGLSHEQYF.

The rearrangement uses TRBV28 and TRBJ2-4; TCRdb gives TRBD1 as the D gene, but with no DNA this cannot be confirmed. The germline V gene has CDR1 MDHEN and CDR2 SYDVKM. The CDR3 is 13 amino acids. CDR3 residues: CASRSRGSGIQYF.

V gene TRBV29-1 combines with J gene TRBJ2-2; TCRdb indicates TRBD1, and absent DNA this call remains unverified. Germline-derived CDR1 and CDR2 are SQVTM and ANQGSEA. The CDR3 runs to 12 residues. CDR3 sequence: CSARTGPGELFF.

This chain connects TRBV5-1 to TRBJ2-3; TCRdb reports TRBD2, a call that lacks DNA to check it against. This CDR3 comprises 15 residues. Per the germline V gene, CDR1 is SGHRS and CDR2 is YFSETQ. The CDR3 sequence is CASSLEAGSTDTQYF.

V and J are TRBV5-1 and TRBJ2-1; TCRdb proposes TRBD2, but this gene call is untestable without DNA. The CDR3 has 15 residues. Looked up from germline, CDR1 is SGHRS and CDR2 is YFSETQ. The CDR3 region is CASSLGLAGGGELFF.

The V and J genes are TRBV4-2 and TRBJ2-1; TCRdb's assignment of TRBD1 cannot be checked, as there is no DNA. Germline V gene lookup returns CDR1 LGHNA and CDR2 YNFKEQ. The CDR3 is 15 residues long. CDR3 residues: CASSQPANRESEQFF.

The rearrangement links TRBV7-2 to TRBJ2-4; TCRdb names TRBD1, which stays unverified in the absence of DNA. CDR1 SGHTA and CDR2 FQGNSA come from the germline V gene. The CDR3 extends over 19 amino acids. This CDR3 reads CASSLVQAHAGWAKNIQYF.

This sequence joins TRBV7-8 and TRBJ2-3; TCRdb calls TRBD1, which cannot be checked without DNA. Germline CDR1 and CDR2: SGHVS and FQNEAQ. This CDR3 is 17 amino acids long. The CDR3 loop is CASSSGGDPTSTDTQYF.

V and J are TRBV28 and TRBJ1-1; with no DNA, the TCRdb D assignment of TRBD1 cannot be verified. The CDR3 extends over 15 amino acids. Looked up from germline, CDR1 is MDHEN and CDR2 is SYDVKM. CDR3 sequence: CASRLIGGLNTEAFF.

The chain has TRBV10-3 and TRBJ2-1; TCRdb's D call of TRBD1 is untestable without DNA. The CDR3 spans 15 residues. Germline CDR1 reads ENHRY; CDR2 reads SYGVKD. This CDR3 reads CAISADRGPGNEQFF.

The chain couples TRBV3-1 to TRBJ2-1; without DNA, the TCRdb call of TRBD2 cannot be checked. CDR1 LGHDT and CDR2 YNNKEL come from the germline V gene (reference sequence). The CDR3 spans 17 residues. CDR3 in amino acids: CASSQGLAGGPYNEQFF.

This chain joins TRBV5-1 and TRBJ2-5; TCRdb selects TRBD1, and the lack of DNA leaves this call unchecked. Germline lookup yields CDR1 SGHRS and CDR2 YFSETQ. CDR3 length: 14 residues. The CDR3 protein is CASRLWTDQETQYF.

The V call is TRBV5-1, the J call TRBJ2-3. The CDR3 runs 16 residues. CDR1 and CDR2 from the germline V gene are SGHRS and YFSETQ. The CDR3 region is CASSLEAGASTDTQYF.

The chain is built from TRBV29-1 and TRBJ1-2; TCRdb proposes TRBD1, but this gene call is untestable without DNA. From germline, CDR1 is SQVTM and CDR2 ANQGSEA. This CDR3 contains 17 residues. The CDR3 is CSVEPQGVSGANYGYTF.

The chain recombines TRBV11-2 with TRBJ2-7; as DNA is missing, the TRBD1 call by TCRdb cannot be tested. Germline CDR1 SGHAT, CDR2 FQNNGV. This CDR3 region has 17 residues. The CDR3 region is CASSLVYQLTGYHEQYF.

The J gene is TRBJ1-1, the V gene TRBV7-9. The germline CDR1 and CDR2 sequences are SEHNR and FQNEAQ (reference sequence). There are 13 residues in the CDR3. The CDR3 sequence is CASSFEDNTEAFF.

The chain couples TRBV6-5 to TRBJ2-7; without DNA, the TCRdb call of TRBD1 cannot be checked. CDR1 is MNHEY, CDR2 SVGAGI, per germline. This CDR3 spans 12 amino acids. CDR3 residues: CASSSGNYEQYF.

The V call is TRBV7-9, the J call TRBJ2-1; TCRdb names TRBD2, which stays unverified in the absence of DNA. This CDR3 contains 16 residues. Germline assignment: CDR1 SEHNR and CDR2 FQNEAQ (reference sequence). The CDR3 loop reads CASSPISAGDYNEQFF.

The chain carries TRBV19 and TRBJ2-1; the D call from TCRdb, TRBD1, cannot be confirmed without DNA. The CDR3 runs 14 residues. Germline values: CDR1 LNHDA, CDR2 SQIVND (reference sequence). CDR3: CASSIWGIYNEQFF.

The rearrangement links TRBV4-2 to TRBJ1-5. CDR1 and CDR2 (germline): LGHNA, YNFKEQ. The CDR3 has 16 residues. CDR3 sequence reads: CASSQEYNARNQPQHF.

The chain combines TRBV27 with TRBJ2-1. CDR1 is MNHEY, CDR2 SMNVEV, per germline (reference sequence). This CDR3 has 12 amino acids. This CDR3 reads CASSYGGDEQFF.

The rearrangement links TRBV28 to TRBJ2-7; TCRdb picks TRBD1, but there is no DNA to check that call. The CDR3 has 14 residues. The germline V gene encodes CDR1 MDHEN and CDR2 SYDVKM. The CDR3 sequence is CASSLRGQGYEQYF.